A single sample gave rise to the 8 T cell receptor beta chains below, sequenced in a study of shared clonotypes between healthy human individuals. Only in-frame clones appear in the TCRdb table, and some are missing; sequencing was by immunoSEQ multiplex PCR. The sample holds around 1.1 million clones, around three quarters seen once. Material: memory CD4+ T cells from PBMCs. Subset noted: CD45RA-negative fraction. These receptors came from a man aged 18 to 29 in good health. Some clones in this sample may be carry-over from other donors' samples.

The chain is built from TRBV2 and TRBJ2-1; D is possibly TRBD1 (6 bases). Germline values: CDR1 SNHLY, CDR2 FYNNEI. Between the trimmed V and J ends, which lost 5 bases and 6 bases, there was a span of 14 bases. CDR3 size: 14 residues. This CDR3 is CASSRDNQVNEQFF. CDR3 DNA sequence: TGTGCCAGCAGTAGGGACAACCAGGTCAATGAGCAGTTCTTC.

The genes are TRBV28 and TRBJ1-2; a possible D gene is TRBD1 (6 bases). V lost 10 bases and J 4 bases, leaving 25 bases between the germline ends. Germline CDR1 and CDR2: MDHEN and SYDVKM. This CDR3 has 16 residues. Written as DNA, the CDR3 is TGTGCCACCAACTACCCCGGGGGGCGCGTTGGCTATGGCTACACCTTC. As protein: CATNYPGGRVGYGYTF.

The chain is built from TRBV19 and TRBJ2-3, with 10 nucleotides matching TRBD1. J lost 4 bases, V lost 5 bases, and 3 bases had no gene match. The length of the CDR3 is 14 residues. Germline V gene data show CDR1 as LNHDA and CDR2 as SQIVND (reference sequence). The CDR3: CASSETGGADTQYF. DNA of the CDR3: TGTGCCAGTAGTGAGACAGGGGGCGCAGATACGCAGTATTTT. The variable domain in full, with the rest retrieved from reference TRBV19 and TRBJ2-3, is DGGITQSPKYLFRKEGQNVTLSCEQNLNHDAMYWYRQDPGQGLRLIYYSQIVNDFQKGDIAEGYSVSREKKESFPLTVTSAQKNPTAFYLCASSETGGADTQYFGPGTRLTVL.

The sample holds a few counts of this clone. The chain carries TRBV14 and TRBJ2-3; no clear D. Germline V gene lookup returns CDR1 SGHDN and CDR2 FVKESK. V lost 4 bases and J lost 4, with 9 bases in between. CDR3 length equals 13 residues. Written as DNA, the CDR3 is TGTGCCAGCAGCCTCTCTAGGGCAGATACGCAGTATTTT. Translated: CASSLSRADTQYF.

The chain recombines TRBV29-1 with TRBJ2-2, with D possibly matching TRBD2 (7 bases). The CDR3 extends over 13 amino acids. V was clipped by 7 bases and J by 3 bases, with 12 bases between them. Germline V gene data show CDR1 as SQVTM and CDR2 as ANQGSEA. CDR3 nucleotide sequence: TGCAGCGCCGGGGGGCAGTACACCGGGGAGCTGTTTTTT. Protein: CSAGGQYTGELFF.

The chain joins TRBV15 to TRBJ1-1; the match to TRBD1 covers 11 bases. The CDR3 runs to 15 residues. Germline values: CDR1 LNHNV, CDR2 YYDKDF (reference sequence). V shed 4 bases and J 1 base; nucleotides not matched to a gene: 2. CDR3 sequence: CATSKGQGENTEAFF. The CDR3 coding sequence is TGTGCCACCAGCAAGGGACAGGGGGAGAACACTGAAGCTTTCTTT.

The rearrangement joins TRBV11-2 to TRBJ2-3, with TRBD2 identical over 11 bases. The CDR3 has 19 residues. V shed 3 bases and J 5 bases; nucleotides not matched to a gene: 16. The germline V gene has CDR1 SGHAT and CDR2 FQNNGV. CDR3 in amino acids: CASSFRPVPLAGVGDTQYF. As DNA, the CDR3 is TGTGCCAGCAGCTTTCGGCCAGTCCCACTAGCGGGAGTTGGAGATACGCAGTATTTT.

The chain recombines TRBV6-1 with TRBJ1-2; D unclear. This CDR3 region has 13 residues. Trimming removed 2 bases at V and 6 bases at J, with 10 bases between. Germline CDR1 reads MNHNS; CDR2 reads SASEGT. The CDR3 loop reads CASSEFQDDGYTF. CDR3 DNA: TGTGCCAGCAGTGAATTTCAGGACGATGGCTACACCTTC.